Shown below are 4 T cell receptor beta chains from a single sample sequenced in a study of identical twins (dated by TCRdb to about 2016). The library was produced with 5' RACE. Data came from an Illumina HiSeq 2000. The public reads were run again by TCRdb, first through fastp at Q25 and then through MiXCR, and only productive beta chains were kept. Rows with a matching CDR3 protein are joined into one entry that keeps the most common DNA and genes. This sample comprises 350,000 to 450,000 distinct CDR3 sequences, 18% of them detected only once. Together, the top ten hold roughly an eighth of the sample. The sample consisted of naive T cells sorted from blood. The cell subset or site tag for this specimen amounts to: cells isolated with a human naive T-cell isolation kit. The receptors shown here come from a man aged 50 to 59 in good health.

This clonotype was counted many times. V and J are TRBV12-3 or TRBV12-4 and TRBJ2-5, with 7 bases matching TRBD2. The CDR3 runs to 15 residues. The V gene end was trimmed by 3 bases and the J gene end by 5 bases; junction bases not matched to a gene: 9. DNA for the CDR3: TGTGCCAGCAGTTTGACGGGAGGATACGGTGAGACCCAGTACTTC. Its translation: CASSLTGGYGETQYF.

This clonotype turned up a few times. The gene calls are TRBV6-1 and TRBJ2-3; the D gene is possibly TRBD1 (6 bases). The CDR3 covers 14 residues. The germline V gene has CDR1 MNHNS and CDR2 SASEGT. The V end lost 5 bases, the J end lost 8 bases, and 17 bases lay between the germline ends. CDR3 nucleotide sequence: TGTGCCAGCAGTCAATACAGGGAGTCCGGTACGCAGTATTTT. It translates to CASSQYRESGTQYF.

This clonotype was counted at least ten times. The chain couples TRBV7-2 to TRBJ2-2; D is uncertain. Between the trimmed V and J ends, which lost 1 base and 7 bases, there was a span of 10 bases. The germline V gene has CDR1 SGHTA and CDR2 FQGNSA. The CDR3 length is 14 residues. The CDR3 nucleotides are TGTGCCAGCAGCTTAGTATATGGTAACGGGGAGCTGTTTTTT. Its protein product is CASSLVYGNGELFF.

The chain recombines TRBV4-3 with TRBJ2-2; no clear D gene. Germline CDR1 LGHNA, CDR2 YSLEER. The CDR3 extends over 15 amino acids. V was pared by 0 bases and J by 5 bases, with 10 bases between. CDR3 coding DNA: TGCGCCAGCAGCCAAGATATAGGCATAACCGGGGAGCTGTTTTTT. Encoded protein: CASSQDIGITGELFF.